This T cell receptor (beta chain) was found in a study of glioma-infiltrating T cells. Overall study results and limits: Tissue-blood divergence was below expectation in non-neoplastic patients, above in gliomas. Tissue and blood shared very few CDR3 sequences.

In its sample, this clonotype ranks as large. Its antigen remains unknown. Germline V gives CDR1 MNHEY, CDR2 SVGAGI. Trimming took off 2 bases at V and 6 bases at J, with 10 bases between the two ends. This CDR3 is 13 amino acids long. Amplification of TCR alpha and beta CDR3 regions from RNA used iRepertoire nested multiplex PCR. Tissue mRNA or PBMC total RNA, about 85-400 ng, went into one-step reverse transcription and amplification. TCRdb analysed the multiplex PCR reads with MiXCR anew, one entry per CDR3 protein. The sample contains around 2,800 distinct CDR3 sequences, around 34% of which appear only once.

The material sequenced was glioma tissue, nonneoplastic brain tissue, or PBMCs (not recorded which). The TCR sequence derives from a human donor with low-grade glioma or glioblastoma, undergoing nonglioma brain surgery, or in good health (not recorded which). The gene calls are TRBV6-5 and TRBJ2-5; D tentatively reads TRBD1 or TRBD2 (5 bases each). As DNA, the CDR3 is TGTGCCAGCAGTTACGACAGAGGGCAGACCCAGTACTTC. Amino acid sequence: CASSYDRGQTQYF.